The 6 T cell receptor beta chains below were found in one sample sequenced in a study of shared clonotypes between healthy human individuals. Only in-frame clones appear in the TCRdb table, and some are missing; sequencing was by immunoSEQ multiplex PCR. The table shows 1.6 million or so clones, with roughly 96% occurring only once. What was sequenced was naive CD4+ T cells sorted from blood. The subset was: CD45RA+ positively selected. These receptors all come from a man aged 25 to 40 in good health.

The chain combines TRBV28 with TRBJ2-5; D is unclear. The V gene lost 6 bases and the J gene lost 5 bases, with 10 bases spanning the gap. The CDR3 runs to 12 residues. The germline V gene encodes CDR1 MDHEN and CDR2 SYDVKM. The CDR3 nucleotides are TGTGCCAGCAGCCAGGTCGTGGAGACCCAGTACTTC. Residues: CASSQVVETQYF.

The gene calls are TRBV29-1 and TRBJ2-3; 11 bases are shared with TRBD1. CDR1 SQVTM and CDR2 ANQGSEA come from the germline V gene. This CDR3 has 14 residues. V shed 4 bases and J 3 bases; nucleotides not matched to a gene: 3. CDR3 residues: CSVGGTGGTDTQYF. The CDR3 bases are TGCAGCGTTGGTGGGACAGGGGGAACAGATACGCAGTATTTT.

The chain is built from TRBV5-1 and TRBJ2-3, with a weak D call TRBD2 (6 bases). Germline V gives CDR1 SGHRS, CDR2 YFSETQ. V was pared by 6 bases and J by 3 bases, with 17 bases between. The CDR3 covers 15 residues. CDR3 residues: CASTLTGVGTDTQYF. The DNA of the CDR3 is TGCGCCAGCACCCTAACGGGAGTCGGGACAGATACGCAGTATTTT.

V gene TRBV28 combines with J gene TRBJ2-7; TRBD2 agrees at 14 bases. The CDR3 length is 15 residues. V shed 6 bases and J 6 bases; nucleotides not matched to a gene: 7. Germline assignment: CDR1 MDHEN and CDR2 SYDVKM. The CDR3 loop reads CASSPRGLAGVEQYF. For the CDR3, the DNA is TGTGCCAGCAGCCCAAGGGGACTAGCGGGAGTCGAGCAGTACTTC. The full variable domain, rest sourced from reference TRBV28 and TRBJ2-7, is DVKVTQSSRYLVKRTGEKVFLECVQDMDHENMFWYRQDPGLGLRLIYFSYDVKMKEKGDIPEGYSVSREKKERFSLILESASTNQTSMYLCASSPRGLAGVEQYFGPGTRLTVT.

As concerns this clone: The sample has other DNA sequences that encode this CDR3 too. V is TRBV5-1 and J is TRBJ2-7; the match to TRBD2 covers 10 bases. The V segment lost 4 bases and the J segment 2 bases; nucleotides outside the gene matches: 3. The germline V gene encodes CDR1 SGHRS and CDR2 YFSETQ. The CDR3 spans 14 residues. CDR3 sequence reads: CASSVTSGTYEQYF. Written as DNA, the CDR3 is TGCGCCAGCAGCGTTACTAGCGGGACCTACGAGCAGTACTTC.

The chain's CDR3 is CASSSPDRSLSGNTIYF. The CDR3 region has the DNA TGCGCCAGCAGCTCCCCGGACAGGTCCCTCTCTGGAAACACCATATATTTT. This chain connects TRBV4-1 to TRBJ1-3; 7 bases are shared with TRBD1. V lost 5 bases to trimming and J lost 0 bases; unmatched junction nucleotides: 10. CDR3 length: 17 residues. CDR1 MGHRA and CDR2 YSYEKL come from the germline V gene.